This TCR beta chain was obtained from a study of shared clonotypes between healthy human individuals. General observations from the study: The study sampled only blood, and tissue repertoires likely differ.

How the authors handled the data: ImmunoSEQ output held junction-only sequences without quality scores, so filtering differed. Sequencing used immunoSEQ multiplex PCR; TCRdb keeps in-frame clones, though not all of them. Clone size and V and J calls were adopted from that table, with D and trimming inferred from the DNA. The table records around 2,100,000 clones, about 95% of them present only once. Naive CD8 cells were CD45RO-negative, positively selected for CCR7, excluding terminally differentiated effector memory CD45RA+ cells. This clone was detected once. The antigen is unknown. The sequence derives from a man between 18 and 29 years old in good health. Sequences were obtained from naive CD8+ T cells sorted from blood.

This chain's CDR3 is CASSLEGQGRDEQYF. CDR3 nucleotide sequence: TGCGCCAGCAGCTTGGAAGGCCAGGGGAGAGACGAGCAGTACTTC. The chain has TRBV5-1 and TRBJ2-7, with D maybe TRBD1 (6 bases). The germline V gene encodes CDR1 SGHRS and CDR2 YFSETQ. The CDR3 consists of 15 residues. V dropped 0 bases and J dropped 5 bases, with 15 bases sitting between them.